These T cell receptor beta chains were read from a single sample in a study of blood T cell repertoires in COVID-19. Only in-frame clones appear in the TCRdb table, and some are missing; sequencing was by immunoSEQ multiplex PCR. The data contain 240,000 or so clones, about 88% of them seen just once; the ten biggest clones take up 0.99%. Sequenced input: peripheral blood. The receptors were sampled from a woman aged 40-49 years who had recovered from COVID-19. CDR3s leave out the opening cysteine and the closing phenylalanine or tryptophan. Each record gives: J gene, CDR3 length, V gene, CDR3 protein.

TRBJ2-1 | 13 | TRBV6-4 | ASRTSGSVYNEQF
TRBJ1-5 | 11 | TRBV18 | ASSRGPNQPQH
TRBJ1-5 | 13 | TRBV30 | AWSVGFRPGQPQH
TRBJ1-4 | 13 | TRBV7-2 | ASSYWRRTNEKLF
TRBJ1-4 | 13 | TRBV29-1 | SVRRRQGGGEKLF
TRBJ2-7 | 13 | TRBV7-9 | ASSPRGGGASEQY
TRBJ1-3 | 12 | TRBV19 | ASNSQSSGNTIY
TRBJ2-2 | 14 | TRBV7-2 | ASSPTTSGRTGELF
TRBJ1-3 | 13 | TRBV6-5 | ASGNSLSSGNTIY
TRBJ1-1 | 12 | TRBV27 | ASSSPRQGGEAF
TRBJ2-7 | 15 | TRBV10-3 | AISDPTSGDFSYEQY
TRBJ2-7 | 9 | TRBV6-5 | ASSSIYEQY
TRBJ2-7 | 14 | TRBV27 | ASSPSVGNTPYEQY
TRBJ2-3 | 16 | TRBV24-1 | ATSDPLHRGLVADTQY
TRBJ2-7 | 9 | TRBV20-1 | SAQDTYEQY
TRBJ2-2 | 12 | TRBV15 | ATSRAGNTGELF
TRBJ1-5 | 14 | TRBV3-1/TRBV3-2 | ASSQETGRGGQPQH
TRBJ1-1 | 12 | TRBV4-1 | ASSHWYSAGEAF
TRBJ2-1 | 14 | TRBV7-3 | ASSPMAGSSYNEQF
TRBJ2-5 | 14 | TRBV12-2 | ASRLADRGSRGPQY
TRBJ2-5 | 13 | TRBV5-1 | ASSLWGQGQETQY
TRBJ1-2 | 12 | TRBV7-8 | ASSPRQARYGYT
TRBJ1-5 | 12 | TRBV2 | ASNTGGGNQPQH
TRBJ2-1 | 12 | TRBV30 | AWSGTSWYNEQF
TRBJ1-6 | 10 | TRBV30 | AWTGLNSPLH
TRBJ1-2 | 15 | TRBV7-3 | ASSLTSKTGDDYGYT
TRBJ2-1 | 12 | TRBV3-1/TRBV3-2 | ASSPNTPYNEQF
TRBJ2-4 | 9 | TRBV6-5 | ASSEWDKGY
TRBJ2-5 | 11 | TRBV12-3/TRBV12-4 | ASSRTGDLAQY
TRBJ1-6 | 11 | TRBV7-2 | ASSPHYNSPLH
TRBJ1-2 | 11 | TRBV11-2 | ASSSTGDYGYT
TRBJ2-3 | 14 | TRBV11-3 | ASSLGTGASTDTQY
TRBJ1-5 | 13 | TRBV18 | ASSPGSGGGQPQH
TRBJ2-7 | 11 | TRBV2 | ASSEGGDGEQY
TRBJ1-4 | 12 | TRBV7-9 | ASSQGQGSEKLF
TRBJ1-5 | 10 | TRBV24-1 | ATRGWGQPQH
TRBJ1-5 | 14 | TRBV24-1 | ATSDGDRGPGQPQH
TRBJ2-2 | 11 | TRBV7-3 | ASSPRRGGELF
TRBJ2-1 | 13 | TRBV7-6 | ASSFGTSFWDEQF
TRBJ1-2 | 12 | TRBV4-1 | ASSHGQGGYGYT
TRBJ2-5 | 14 | TRBV2 | ATTGGRGYNRETQY
TRBJ2-3 | 14 | TRBV5-4 | ASSPEGGWSTDTQY
TRBJ1-2 | 13 | TRBV9 | ASTGRDRGHYGYT
TRBJ2-1 | 15 | TRBV11-2 | ASRGLAGVNSYNEQF
TRBJ1-4 | 12 | TRBV29-1 | SVTEGGLREKLF
TRBJ2-4 | 11 | TRBV9 | ASARRPGDIQY